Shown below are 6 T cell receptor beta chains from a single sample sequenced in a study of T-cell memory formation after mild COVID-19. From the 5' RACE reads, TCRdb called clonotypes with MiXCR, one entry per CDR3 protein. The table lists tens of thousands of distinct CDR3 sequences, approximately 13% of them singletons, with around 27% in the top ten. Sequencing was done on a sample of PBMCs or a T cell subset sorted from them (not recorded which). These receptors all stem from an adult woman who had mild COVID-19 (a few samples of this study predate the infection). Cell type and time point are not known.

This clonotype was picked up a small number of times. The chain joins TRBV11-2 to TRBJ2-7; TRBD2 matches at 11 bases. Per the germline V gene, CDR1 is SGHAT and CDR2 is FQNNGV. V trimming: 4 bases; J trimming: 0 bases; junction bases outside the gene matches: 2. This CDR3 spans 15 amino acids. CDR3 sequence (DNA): TGTGCCAGCAGCTCGGGACTAGCGGCCTCCTACGAGCAGTACTTC. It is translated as CASSSGLAASYEQYF.

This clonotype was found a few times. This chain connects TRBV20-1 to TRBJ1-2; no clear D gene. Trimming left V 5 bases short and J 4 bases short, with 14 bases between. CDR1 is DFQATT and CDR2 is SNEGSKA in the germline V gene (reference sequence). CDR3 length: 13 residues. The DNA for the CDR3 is TGCAGTGCTCCCCTGGATAGGAGCTATGGCTACACCTTC. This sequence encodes CSAPLDRSYGYTF.

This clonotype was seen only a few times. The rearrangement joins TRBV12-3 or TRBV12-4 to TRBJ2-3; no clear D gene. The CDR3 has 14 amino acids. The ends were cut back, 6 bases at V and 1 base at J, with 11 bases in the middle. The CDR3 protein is CASSHSIRTDTQYF. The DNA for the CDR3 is TGTGCCAGCAGCCACAGTATTCGCACAGATACGCAGTATTTT.

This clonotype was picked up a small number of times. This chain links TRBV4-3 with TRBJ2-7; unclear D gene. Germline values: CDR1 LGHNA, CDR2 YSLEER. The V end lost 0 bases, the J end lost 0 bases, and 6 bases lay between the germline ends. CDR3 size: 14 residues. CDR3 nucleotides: TGCGCCAGCAGCCAAGACAGGAGCTCCTACGAGCAGTACTTC. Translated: CASSQDRSSYEQYF.

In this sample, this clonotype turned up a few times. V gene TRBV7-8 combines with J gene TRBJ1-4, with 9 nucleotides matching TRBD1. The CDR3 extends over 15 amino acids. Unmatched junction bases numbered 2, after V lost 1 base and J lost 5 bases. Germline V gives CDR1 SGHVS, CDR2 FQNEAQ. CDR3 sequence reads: CASSLGGQGNEKLFF. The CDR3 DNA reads TGTGCCAGCAGCTTAGGTGGACAGGGGAATGAAAAACTGTTTTTT.

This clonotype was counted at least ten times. Here the CDR3 DNA reads TGCAGTGCTATGAAGGTCCTCGGTGGAGATACGCAGTATTTT. Its translation: CSAMKVLGGDTQYF. The chain links TRBV20-1 to TRBJ2-3; no reliable D call. Trimming left V 4 bases short and J 5 bases short, with 16 bases between. CDR1 is DFQATT and CDR2 is SNEGSKA in the germline V gene (reference sequence). The CDR3 contains 14 residues.